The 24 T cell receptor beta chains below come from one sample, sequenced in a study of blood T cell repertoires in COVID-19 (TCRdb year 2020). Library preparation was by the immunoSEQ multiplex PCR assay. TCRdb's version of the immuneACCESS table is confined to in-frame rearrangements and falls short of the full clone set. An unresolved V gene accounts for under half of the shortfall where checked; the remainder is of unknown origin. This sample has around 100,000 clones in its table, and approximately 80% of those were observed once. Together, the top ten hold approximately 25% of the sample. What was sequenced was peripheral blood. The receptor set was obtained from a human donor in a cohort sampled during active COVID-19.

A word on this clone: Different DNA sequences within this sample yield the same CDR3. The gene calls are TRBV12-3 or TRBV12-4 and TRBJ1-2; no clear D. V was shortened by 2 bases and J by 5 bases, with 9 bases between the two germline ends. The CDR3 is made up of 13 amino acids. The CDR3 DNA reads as TGTGCCAGCAGTTTAACAGTCAGTTATGGCTACACCTTC. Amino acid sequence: CASSLTVSYGYTF.

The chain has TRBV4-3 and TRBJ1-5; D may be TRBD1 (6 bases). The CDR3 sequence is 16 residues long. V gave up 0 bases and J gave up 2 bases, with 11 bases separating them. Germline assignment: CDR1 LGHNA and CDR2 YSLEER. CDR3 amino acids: CASSQDVKGGNQPQHF. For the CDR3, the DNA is TGCGCCAGCAGCCAAGATGTAAAGGGGGGCAATCAGCCCCAGCATTTT.

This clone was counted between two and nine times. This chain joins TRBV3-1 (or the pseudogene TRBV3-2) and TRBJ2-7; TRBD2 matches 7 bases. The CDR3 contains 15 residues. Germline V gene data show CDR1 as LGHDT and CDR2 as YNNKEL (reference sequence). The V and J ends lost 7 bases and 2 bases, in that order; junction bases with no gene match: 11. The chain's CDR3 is CASTKREGSAYEQYF. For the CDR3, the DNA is TGTGCCAGCACTAAAAGGGAGGGATCTGCCTACGAGCAGTACTTC.

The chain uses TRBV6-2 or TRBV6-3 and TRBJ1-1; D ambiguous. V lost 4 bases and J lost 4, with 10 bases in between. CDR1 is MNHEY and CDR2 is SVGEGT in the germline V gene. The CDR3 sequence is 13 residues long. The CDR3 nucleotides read TGTGCCAGCAGTTTAACGGTACGCACTGAAGCTTTCTTT. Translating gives CASSLTVRTEAFF.

The CDR3 spells CASSRDGSSYNEQFF. The CDR3 DNA is TGTGCCAGCAGCCGGGACGGGAGCTCCTACAATGAGCAGTTCTTC. The J gene is TRBJ2-1, the V gene TRBV5-5, with D tentatively TRBD2 (6 bases). CDR3 length: 15 residues. Deletions cut 4 bases from V and 0 bases from J, with 11 bases between. Germline V lookup: CDR1 SGHKS, CDR2 YYEKEE (reference sequence).

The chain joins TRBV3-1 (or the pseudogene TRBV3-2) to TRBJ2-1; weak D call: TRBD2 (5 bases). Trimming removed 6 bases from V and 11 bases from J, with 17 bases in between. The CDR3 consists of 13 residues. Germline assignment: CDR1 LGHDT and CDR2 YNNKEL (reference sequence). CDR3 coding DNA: TGTGCCAGCAGTCGGGGAGTGCCTCCCCAGCAGTTCTTC. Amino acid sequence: CASSRGVPPQQFF.

CDR3 loop: CASSQSNGRDYGYTF. The CDR3 nucleotides read TGCGCCAGCAGTCAATCGAACGGCAGGGACTATGGCTACACCTTC. The chain recombines TRBV23-1 with TRBJ1-2, with TRBD1 as a possible D gene (5 bases). TRBV23-1 is an ORF; its function is uncertain. This CDR3 comprises 15 residues. The V end was cut by 0 bases, the J end by 3 bases, with 11 bases between.

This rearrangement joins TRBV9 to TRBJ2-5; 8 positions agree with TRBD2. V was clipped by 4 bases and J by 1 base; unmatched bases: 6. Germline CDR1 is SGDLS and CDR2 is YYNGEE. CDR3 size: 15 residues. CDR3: CASSLWAGGQETQYF. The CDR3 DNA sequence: TGTGCCAGCAGCTTGTGGGCGGGAGGCCAAGAGACCCAGTACTTC.

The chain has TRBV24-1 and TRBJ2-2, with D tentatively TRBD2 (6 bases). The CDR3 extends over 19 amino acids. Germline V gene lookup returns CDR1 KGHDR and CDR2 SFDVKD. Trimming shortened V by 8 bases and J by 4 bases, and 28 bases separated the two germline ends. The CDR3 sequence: CATTGRSGGSLASTGELFF. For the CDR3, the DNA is TGTGCCACCACCGGAAGGAGTGGGGGGTCCCTAGCGAGCACCGGGGAGCTGTTTTTT.

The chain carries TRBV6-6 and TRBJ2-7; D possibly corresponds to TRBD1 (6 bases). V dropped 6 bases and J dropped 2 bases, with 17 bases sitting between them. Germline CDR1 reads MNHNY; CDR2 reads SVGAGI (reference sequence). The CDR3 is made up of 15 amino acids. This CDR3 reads CASSKAQGGPYEQYF. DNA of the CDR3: TGTGCCAGCAGCAAAGCTCAAGGGGGACCCTACGAGCAGTACTTC.

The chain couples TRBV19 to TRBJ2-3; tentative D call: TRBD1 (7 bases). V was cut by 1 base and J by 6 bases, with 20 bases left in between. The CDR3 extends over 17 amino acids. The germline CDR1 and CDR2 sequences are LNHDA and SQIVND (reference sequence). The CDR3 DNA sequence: TGTGCCAGTAGTATAGTCCCCAGGGGGGACCCGAGGGATACGCAGTATTTT. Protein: CASSIVPRGDPRDTQYF.

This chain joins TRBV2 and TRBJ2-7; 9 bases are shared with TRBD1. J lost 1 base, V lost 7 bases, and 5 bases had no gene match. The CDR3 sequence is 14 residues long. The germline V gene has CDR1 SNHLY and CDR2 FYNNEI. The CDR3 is CASNTGGASYEQYF. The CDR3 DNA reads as TGTGCCAGCAACACAGGGGGCGCTTCCTACGAGCAGTACTTC.

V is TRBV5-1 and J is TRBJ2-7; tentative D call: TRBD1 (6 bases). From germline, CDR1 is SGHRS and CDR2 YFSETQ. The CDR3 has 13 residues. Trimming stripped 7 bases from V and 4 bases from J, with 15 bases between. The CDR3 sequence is CASGEQGAYEQYF. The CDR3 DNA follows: TGCGCCAGCGGCGAACAGGGCGCGTACGAGCAGTACTTC.

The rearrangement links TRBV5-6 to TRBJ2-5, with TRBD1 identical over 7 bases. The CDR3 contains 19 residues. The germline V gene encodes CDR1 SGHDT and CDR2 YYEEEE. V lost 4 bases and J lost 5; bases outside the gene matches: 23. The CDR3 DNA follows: TGTGCCAGCAGCCAGCGGACAGGAGGAGTCCCTTGGGGTATGGAGACCCAGTACTTC. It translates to CASSQRTGGVPWGMETQYF. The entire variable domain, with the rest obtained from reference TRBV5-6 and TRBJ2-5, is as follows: DAGVTQSPTHLIKTRGQQVTLRCSPKSGHDTVSWYQQALGQGPQFIFQYYEEEERQRGNFPDRFSGHQFPNYSSELNVNALLLGDSALYLCASSQRTGGVPWGMETQYFGPGTRLLVL.

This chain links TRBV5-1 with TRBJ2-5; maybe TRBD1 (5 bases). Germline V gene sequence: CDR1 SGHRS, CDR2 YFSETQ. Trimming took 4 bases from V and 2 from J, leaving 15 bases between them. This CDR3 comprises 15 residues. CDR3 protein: CASSLAVGRQETQYF. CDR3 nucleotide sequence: TGCGCCAGCAGCCTCGCCGTGGGGCGTCAAGAGACCCAGTACTTC.

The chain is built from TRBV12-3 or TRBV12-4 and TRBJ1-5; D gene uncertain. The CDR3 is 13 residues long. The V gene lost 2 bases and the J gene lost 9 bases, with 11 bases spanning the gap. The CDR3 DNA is TGTGCCAGCAGTTTATCAGGCAGTCGGCCCCAGCATTTT. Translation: CASSLSGSRPQHF.

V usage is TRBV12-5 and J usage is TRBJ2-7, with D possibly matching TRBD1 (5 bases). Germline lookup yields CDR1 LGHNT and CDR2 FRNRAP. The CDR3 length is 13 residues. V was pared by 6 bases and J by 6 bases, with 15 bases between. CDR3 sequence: CASGPLRQTEQYF. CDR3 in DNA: TGTGCTAGTGGCCCACTACGACAGACCGAGCAGTACTTC.

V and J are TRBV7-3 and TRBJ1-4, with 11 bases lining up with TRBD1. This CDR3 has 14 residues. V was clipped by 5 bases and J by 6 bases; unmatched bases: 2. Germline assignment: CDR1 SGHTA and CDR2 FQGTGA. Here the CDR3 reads CASSRTGGDEKLFF. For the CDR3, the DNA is TGTGCCAGCAGCCGGACAGGGGGCGATGAAAAACTGTTTTTT.

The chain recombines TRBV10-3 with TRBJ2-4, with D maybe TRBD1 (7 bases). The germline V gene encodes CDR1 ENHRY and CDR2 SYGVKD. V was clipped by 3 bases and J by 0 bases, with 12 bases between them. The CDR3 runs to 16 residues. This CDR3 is CAISESGGLAKNIQYF. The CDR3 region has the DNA TGTGCCATCAGTGAATCAGGGGGGCTAGCCAAAAACATTCAGTACTTC.

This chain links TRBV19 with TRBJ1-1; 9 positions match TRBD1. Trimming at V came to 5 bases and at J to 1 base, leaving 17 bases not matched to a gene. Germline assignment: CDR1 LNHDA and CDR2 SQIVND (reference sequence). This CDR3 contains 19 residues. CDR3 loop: CASSPYYSGTGRKNTEAFF. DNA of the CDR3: TGTGCCAGTAGTCCCTACTATTCCGGGACAGGGAGGAAGAACACTGAAGCTTTCTTT.

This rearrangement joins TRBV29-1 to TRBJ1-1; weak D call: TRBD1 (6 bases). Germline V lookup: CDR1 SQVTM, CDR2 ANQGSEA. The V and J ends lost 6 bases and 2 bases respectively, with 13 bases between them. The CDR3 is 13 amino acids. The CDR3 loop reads CSVGDTRNTEAFF. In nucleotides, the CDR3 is TGCAGCGTCGGGGACACTCGAAACACTGAAGCTTTCTTT.

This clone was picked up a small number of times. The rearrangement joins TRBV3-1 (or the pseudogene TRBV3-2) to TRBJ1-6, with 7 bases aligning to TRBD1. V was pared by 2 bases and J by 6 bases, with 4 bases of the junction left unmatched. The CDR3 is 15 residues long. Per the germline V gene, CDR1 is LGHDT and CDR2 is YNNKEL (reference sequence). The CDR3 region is CASSQLSGGNSPLHF. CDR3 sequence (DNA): TGTGCCAGCAGCCAACTTTCAGGGGGTAATTCACCCCTCCACTTT.

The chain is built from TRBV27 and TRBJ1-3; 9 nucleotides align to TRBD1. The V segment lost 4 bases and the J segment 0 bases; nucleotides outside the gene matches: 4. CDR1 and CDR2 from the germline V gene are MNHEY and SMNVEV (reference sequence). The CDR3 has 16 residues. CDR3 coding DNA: TGTGCCAGCAGTTCACAGGGGGCGAACTCTGGAAACACCATATATTTT. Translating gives CASSSQGANSGNTIYF.

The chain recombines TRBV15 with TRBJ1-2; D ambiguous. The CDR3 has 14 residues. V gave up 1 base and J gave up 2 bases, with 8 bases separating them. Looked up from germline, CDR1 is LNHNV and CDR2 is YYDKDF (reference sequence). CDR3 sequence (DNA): TGTGCCACCAGCAGAGTCGGCAGGAACTATGGCTACACCTTC. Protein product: CATSRVGRNYGYTF.